This T cell receptor (beta chain) originates from a study of shared clonotypes between healthy human individuals. Study-level findings and limits: Represented diversity, genetic and exposure-history alike, was limited by few donors. A few donors had roughly 5.2% of their naive CD4 clonotypes in common. Rarefaction gave evidence that sorted-subset sequencing remained incomplete despite large depth.

Germline trimming cut 3 bases from V and 6 bases from J; bases unmatched to any gene: 6. Germline values: CDR1 MNHEY, CDR2 SMNVEV (reference sequence). CDR3 size: 14 residues. CD45RO-negative cells were positively selected for CCR7, leaving out terminally differentiated effector memory CD45RA+ cells. This clone was recorded a few times. The target antigen is unknown. Some 30,000 T cell genomes, or about 0.2 ug DNA, went into the sorted-subset replicate PCRs. Sequencing was performed with immunoSEQ multiplex PCR; in TCRdb, only in-frame clones are kept and a portion is missing. The sample yields around 2,000,000 clones, 85% to 95% seen once.

Sequencing input: naive CD8+ T cells from PBMCs. This receptor was taken from a man between 18 and 29 years old in good health. Some clones in this sample may be carry-over from other donors' samples. The chain is built from TRBV27 and TRBJ1-1; 8 bases align to TRBD1. The CDR3 DNA sequence: TGTGCCAGCAGTTTCTTCGGACAGGGCGCTGAAGCTTTCTTT. Encoded protein: CASSFFGQGAEAFF.